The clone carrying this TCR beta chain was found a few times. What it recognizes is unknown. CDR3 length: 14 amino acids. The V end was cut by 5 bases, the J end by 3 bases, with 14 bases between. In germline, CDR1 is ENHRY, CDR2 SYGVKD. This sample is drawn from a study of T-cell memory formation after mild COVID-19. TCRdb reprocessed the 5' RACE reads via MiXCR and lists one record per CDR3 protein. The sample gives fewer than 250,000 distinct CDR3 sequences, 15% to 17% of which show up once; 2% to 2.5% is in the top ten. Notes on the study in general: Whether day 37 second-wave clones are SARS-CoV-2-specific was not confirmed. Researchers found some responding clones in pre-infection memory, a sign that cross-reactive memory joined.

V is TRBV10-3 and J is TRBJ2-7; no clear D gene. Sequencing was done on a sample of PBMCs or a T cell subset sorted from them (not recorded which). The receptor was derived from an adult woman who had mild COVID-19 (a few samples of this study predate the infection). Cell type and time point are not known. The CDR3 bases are TGTGCCATCAGTTCCCCCGCCCACGGCTACGAGCAGTACTTC. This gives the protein CAISSPAHGYEQYF.